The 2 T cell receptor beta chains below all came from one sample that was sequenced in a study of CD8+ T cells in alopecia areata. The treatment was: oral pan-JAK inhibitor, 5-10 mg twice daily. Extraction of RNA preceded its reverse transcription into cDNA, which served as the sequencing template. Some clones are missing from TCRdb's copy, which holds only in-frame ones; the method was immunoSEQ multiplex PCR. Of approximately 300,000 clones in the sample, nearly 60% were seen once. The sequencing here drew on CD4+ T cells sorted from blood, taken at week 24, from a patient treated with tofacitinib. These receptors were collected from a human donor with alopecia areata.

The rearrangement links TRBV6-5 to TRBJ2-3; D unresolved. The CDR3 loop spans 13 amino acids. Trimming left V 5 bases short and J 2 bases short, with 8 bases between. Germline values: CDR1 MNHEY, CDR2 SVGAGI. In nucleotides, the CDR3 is TGTGCCAGCAGTAAGGACCTCACAGATACGCAGTATTTT. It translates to CASSKDLTDTQYF.

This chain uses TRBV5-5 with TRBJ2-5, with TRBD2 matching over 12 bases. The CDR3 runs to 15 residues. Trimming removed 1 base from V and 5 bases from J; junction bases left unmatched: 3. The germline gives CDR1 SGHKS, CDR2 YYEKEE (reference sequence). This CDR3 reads CASSLMTSGGETQYF. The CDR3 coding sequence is TGTGCCAGCAGCTTGATGACTAGCGGGGGCGAGACCCAGTACTTC. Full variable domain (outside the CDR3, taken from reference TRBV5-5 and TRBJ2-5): DAGVTQSPTHLIKTRGQQVTLRCSPISGHKSVSWYQQVLGQGPQFIFQYYEKEERGRGNFPDRFSARQFPNYSSELNVNALLLGDSALYLCASSLMTSGGETQYFGPGTRLLVL.